A single sample is the source of the 17 T cell receptor beta chains below, sequenced in a study of blood T cell repertoires in COVID-19. Only in-frame clones appear in the TCRdb table, and some are missing; sequencing was by immunoSEQ multiplex PCR. The data contain more than 300,000 clones, around 89% of them singletons. Sample: peripheral blood. The receptor source for this set is a woman in her 30s with COVID-19, enrolled during active disease.

This chain joins TRBV6-1 and TRBJ2-5; 10 nucleotides align to TRBD1. Trimming took 2 bases from V and 5 from J; bases not matched to a gene: 11. Germline CDR1 MNHNS, CDR2 SASEGT. This CDR3 spans 17 amino acids. CDR3 loop: CASSELGGDRGDETQYF. For the CDR3, the DNA is TGTGCCAGCAGTGAATTGGGTGGGGACAGGGGTGATGAGACCCAGTACTTC.

This rearrangement joins TRBV6-5 to TRBJ2-7, with 11 bases fitting TRBD1. With V trimmed by 5 bases and J by 4 bases, 7 bases remained unmatched. The germline CDR1 and CDR2 sequences are MNHEY and SVGAGI. This CDR3 contains 15 residues. The CDR3 bases are TGTGCCAGCAGTACCCGGACAGGGGGCAGTTACGAGCAGTACTTC. This sequence encodes CASSTRTGGSYEQYF.

The genes are TRBV6-5 and TRBJ1-1, with D possibly matching TRBD1 (6 bases). Germline V CDR1 and CDR2: MNHEY, SVGAGI. Deletions cut 8 bases from V and 0 bases from J, with 10 bases between. This CDR3 is built from 13 residues. The CDR3 spells CASRGALNTEAFF. As DNA, the CDR3 is TGTGCCAGCCGGGGGGCCCTGAACACTGAAGCTTTCTTT.

The J gene is TRBJ1-2, the V gene TRBV11-3; D unclear. V was pared by 1 base and J by 4 bases, with 13 bases between. Germline V lookup: CDR1 SGHNT, CDR2 YENEEA. This CDR3 has 15 amino acids. The CDR3: CASSLVGLETYGYTF. The CDR3 coding sequence is TGTGCCAGCAGCTTAGTTGGGCTGGAAACCTATGGCTACACCTTC. Full variable domain (remainder filled in from reference TRBV11-3 and TRBJ1-2): EAGVVQSPRYKIIEKKQPVAFWCNPISGHNTLYWYLQNLGQGPELLIRYENEEAVDDSQLPKDRFSAERLKGVDSTLKIQPAELGDSAVYLCASSLVGLETYGYTFGSGTRLTVV.

The rearrangement uses TRBV27 and TRBJ2-1, with TRBD1 matching over 10 bases. Germline V gene sequence: CDR1 MNHEY, CDR2 SMNVEV (reference sequence). The V segment lost 5 bases and the J segment 9 bases; nucleotides outside the gene matches: 10. This CDR3 contains 15 residues. The CDR3 is CASSPRDRGLGEQFF. The CDR3 coding sequence is TGTGCCAGCAGTCCCCGGGACAGGGGATTAGGTGAGCAGTTCTTC.

This rearrangement joins TRBV18 to TRBJ2-5; 15 bases are a match to TRBD2. Looked up from germline, CDR1 is KGHSH and CDR2 is LQKENI. V gave up 5 bases and J gave up 5 bases; unmatched junction bases: 9. The CDR3 extends over 17 amino acids. CDR3 in amino acids: CASSAGLAGGPRETQYF. The CDR3 region has the DNA TGTGCCAGCTCAGCCGGACTAGCGGGGGGGCCCAGGGAGACCCAGTACTTC.

The chain has TRBV7-3 and TRBJ1-2; D remains ambiguous. With 5 bases removed from V and 4 bases from J, the gap between germline ends came to 11 bases. Germline-derived CDR1 and CDR2 are SGHTA and FQGTGA. The CDR3 runs to 13 residues. The DNA for the CDR3 is TGTGCCAGCAGCGGCCCCCAAAGCTATGGCTACACCTTC. Amino acids: CASSGPQSYGYTF.

This clone was seen a handful of times. The chain carries TRBV3-1 (or the pseudogene TRBV3-2) and TRBJ1-1, with D hard to call. This CDR3 has 13 residues. With 1 base removed from V and 10 bases from J, the gap between germline ends came to 13 bases. Germline V CDR1 and CDR2: LGHDT, YNNKEL (reference sequence). The CDR3: CASSQGGGRRAFF. CDR3 bases: TGTGCCAGCAGCCAAGGTGGTGGGAGGCGAGCTTTCTTT.

J is TRBJ1-1 and V is TRBV6-5; D may be TRBD1 (5 bases). The CDR3 has 15 residues. CDR1 MNHEY and CDR2 SVGAGI come from the germline V gene. Trimming took 2 bases from V and 0 from J, leaving 10 bases between them. The CDR3 loop is CASSYPQTVNTEAFF. The CDR3 DNA reads TGTGCCAGCAGTTACCCCCAGACAGTGAACACTGAAGCTTTCTTT.

V usage is TRBV6-5 and J usage is TRBJ1-5; D remains unclear. There are 15 residues in the CDR3. Germline V gene sequence: CDR1 MNHEY, CDR2 SVGAGI. V was cut by 6 bases and J by 5 bases, with 17 bases left in between. The CDR3, as DNA: TGTGCCAGCAGCCTGCGCGGGTACCCCTATCAGCCCCAGCATTTT. Translation: CASSLRGYPYQPQHF.

CDR3 region: CAGSEMGGSMDGYTF. The CDR3 DNA reads as TGTGCCGGCTCGGAAATGGGGGGATCTATGGATGGCTACACCTTC. The chain carries TRBV2 and TRBJ1-2, with a tentative D call TRBD1 (5 bases). This CDR3 has 15 residues. Trimming stripped 11 bases from V and 6 bases from J, with 25 bases between. Germline CDR1 is SNHLY and CDR2 is FYNNEI.

The chain couples TRBV2 to TRBJ1-2, with TRBD1 matching over 11 bases. Per the germline V gene, CDR1 is SNHLY and CDR2 is FYNNEI. The CDR3 runs to 12 residues. The V gene end was trimmed by 8 bases and the J gene end by 8 bases; junction bases not matched to a gene: 4. The CDR3 loop reads CASGQGAKGYTF. For the CDR3, the DNA is TGTGCCAGCGGACAGGGGGCTAAGGGCTACACCTTC.

The chain combines TRBV7-9 with TRBJ2-1, with 7 positions matching TRBD2. Losses at the gene ends were 5 bases for V and 5 bases for J; bases not matched to a gene: 12. CDR3 length: 16 amino acids. Germline CDR1 reads SEHNR; CDR2 reads FQNEAQ (reference sequence). This CDR3 is CASSAFSAGTDNEQFF. CDR3 nucleotides: TGTGCCAGCAGCGCATTTTCAGCGGGGACCGACAATGAGCAGTTCTTC.

V is TRBV5-6 and J is TRBJ2-7; weak D call: TRBD2 (6 bases). This CDR3 comprises 15 residues. The germline V and J ends were trimmed by 4 bases and 5 bases, with 19 bases remaining between them. Germline values: CDR1 SGHDT, CDR2 YYEEEE. The CDR3 region is CASSRGWGDGNEQYF. The CDR3, as DNA: TGTGCCAGCAGCCGGGGTTGGGGGGACGGAAACGAGCAGTACTTC. The complete variable domain, with remaining parts taken from reference TRBV5-6 and TRBJ2-7, reads DAGVTQSPTHLIKTRGQQVTLRCSPKSGHDTVSWYQQALGQGPQFIFQYYEEEERQRGNFPDRFSGHQFPNYSSELNVNALLLGDSALYLCASSRGWGDGNEQYFGPGTRLTVT.

V and J are TRBV28 and TRBJ2-6, with D possibly matching TRBD1 (5 bases). The CDR3 contains 15 residues. Germline V lookup: CDR1 MDHEN, CDR2 SYDVKM. The V end was cut by 6 bases, the J end by 4 bases, with 13 bases between. The CDR3 region is CASRPQGGGANVLTF. The CDR3 DNA reads TGTGCCAGCAGACCCCAGGGTGGCGGGGCCAACGTCCTGACTTTC.

This clone was recorded once. The rearrangement joins TRBV6-4 to TRBJ1-2; D gene ambiguous. This CDR3 region has 15 residues. Germline V lookup: CDR1 MRHNA, CDR2 SNTAGT. V was shortened by 2 bases and J by 8 bases, with 18 bases between the two germline ends. The CDR3 here is CASSDTFQYTGGYTF. As DNA, the CDR3 is TGTGCCAGCAGTGACACCTTCCAATATACCGGGGGCTACACCTTC.

V and J are TRBV19 and TRBJ2-5; a possible D gene is TRBD1 (5 bases). Germline V gene lookup returns CDR1 LNHDA and CDR2 SQIVND (reference sequence). Trimming left V 6 bases short and J 5 bases short, with 7 bases between. This CDR3 spans 11 amino acids. The CDR3 DNA sequence: TGTGCCAGTAGATCAGGGGAGACCCAGTACTTC. This codes for CASRSGETQYF.